These 20 T cell receptor beta chains originate from one sample sequenced in a study of cytomegalovirus exposure and HLA in healthy donors. Sequencing used immunoSEQ multiplex PCR; TCRdb keeps in-frame clones, though not all of them. The sample records 150,000 or so clones, roughly 87% being singletons. The sample taken for sequencing was PBMCs. These receptors were collected from a woman aged 18 to 35 in good health and CMV-seropositive.

This clone is a singleton in its sample. This chain joins TRBV12-2 and TRBJ2-5; the table's D call, TRBD2, was not checked against the DNA. TRBV12-2 is an annotated pseudogene. The CDR3 loop spans 17 amino acids. The DNA for the CDR3 is TGTGCAAGTCGCTTCAGGAGGGGACTGAACCCCCGGGGGACCCAGTACTTC. Its translation: CASRFRRGLNPRGTQYF.

The chain combines TRBV18 with TRBJ1-2; 7 bases agree with TRBD1. Trimming took 4 bases from V and 4 from J; bases not matched to a gene: 9. Germline CDR1 KGHSH, CDR2 LQKENI. CDR3 length: 15 residues. CDR3 coding DNA: TGTGCCAGCTCACTACGTACAGGGGTTCGCTATGGCTACACCTTC. Protein: CASSLRTGVRYGYTF.

The chain links TRBV27 to TRBJ1-2; TRBD1 agrees at 8 bases. J gave up 6 bases and V 4 bases, and 1 base lay outside the gene matches. This CDR3 has 12 residues. Per germline, CDR1 MNHEY and CDR2 SMNVEV (reference sequence). CDR3 sequence: CASSSGGDGYTF. CDR3 in DNA: TGTGCCAGCAGTTCAGGGGGCGATGGCTACACCTTC.

J is TRBJ1-1 and V is TRBV19; D is possibly TRBD1 (5 bases). The CDR3 covers 16 residues. The germline V gene encodes CDR1 LNHDA and CDR2 SQIVND (reference sequence). V was shortened by 7 bases and J by 1 base, with 19 bases between the two germline ends. The CDR3 spells CASTLGGEGTNTEAFF. The CDR3 nucleotides read TGTGCCAGTACCCTGGGGGGAGAGGGTACGAACACTGAAGCTTTCTTT.

The chain links TRBV5-4 to TRBJ2-2; tentatively, D is TRBD2 (6 bases). This CDR3 has 15 residues. Germline V gene sequence: CDR1 SGHNT, CDR2 YYREEE (reference sequence). V was pared by 4 bases and J by 10 bases, with 20 bases between. The CDR3 nucleotides read TGTGCCAGCAGCGCCCTCGGGCTAGCGAAAGAGGAGCTGTTTTTT. It encodes CASSALGLAKEELFF.

This chain links TRBV10-3 with TRBJ2-2; D is possibly TRBD1 (7 bases). The CDR3 has 16 residues. Germline CDR1 reads ENHRY; CDR2 reads SYGVKD. V lost 2 bases and J 6 bases, leaving 16 bases between the germline ends. In DNA form, the CDR3 reads TGTGCCATCAGTGAGAGGAGGGGGCTTCTTCCCGGGGAGCTGTTTTTT. This encodes CAISERRGLLPGELFF.

This chain joins TRBV29-1 and TRBJ2-7; D might be TRBD2 (6 bases). This CDR3 is built from 14 residues. The ends were cut back, 2 bases at V and 6 bases at J, with 17 bases in the middle. The germline V gene has CDR1 SQVTM and CDR2 ANQGSEA. CDR3 bases: TGCAGCGTTGAAAAGGGCGGCCAGGGAGGCGAGCAGTACTTC. This translates into CSVEKGGQGGEQYF.

V and J are TRBV11-2 and TRBJ2-7; 7 positions agree with TRBD2. The CDR3 runs to 14 residues. Germline CDR1 and CDR2: SGHAT and FQNNGV. The J segment lost 2 bases and the V segment lost 5 bases, leaving 6 bases of the junction unmatched. CDR3 coding DNA: TGTGCCAGCAGCCGGGACTACCAAACCTACGAGCAGTACTTC. Translating gives CASSRDYQTYEQYF.

The gene calls are TRBV6-5 and TRBJ1-2; unclear D gene. The CDR3 runs to 13 residues. Germline loops: CDR1 MNHEY, CDR2 SVGAGI. The ends were cut back, 0 bases at V and 5 bases at J, with 7 bases in the middle. The CDR3 DNA follows: TGTGCCAGCAGTTACTCGCGGATATATGGCTACACCTTC. Translated, it gives CASSYSRIYGYTF.

This CDR3 is CATGTARNTGELFF. The CDR3 coding sequence is TGTGCCACGGGGACAGCCAGGAACACCGGGGAGCTGTTTTTT. This sequence joins TRBV6-5 and TRBJ2-2, with 7 bases fitting TRBD1. The CDR3 sequence is 14 residues long. V dropped 10 bases and J dropped 1; count of bases not matched to a gene: 6. Germline values: CDR1 MNHEY, CDR2 SVGAGI.

The chain carries TRBV9 and TRBJ2-3, with a tentative D call TRBD1 (6 bases). The V gene's germline CDR1 is SGDLS and CDR2 YYNGEE. V shed 3 bases and J shed 1 base, with 6 bases lying between them. There are 13 residues in the CDR3. The CDR3: CASSGGRTDTQYF. CDR3 DNA sequence: TGTGCCAGCAGCGGGGGGCGCACAGATACGCAGTATTTT.

Here the CDR3 DNA reads TGTGCCAGCAGCTTGGTGATACTAGCGGGGGGCACAGATACGCAGTATTTT. It translates to CASSLVILAGGTDTQYF. J is TRBJ2-3 and V is TRBV5-6, with 11 positions matching TRBD2. Germline CDR1 reads SGHDT; CDR2 reads YYEEEE. The V gene end was trimmed by 0 bases and the J gene end by 1 base; junction bases not matched to a gene: 4. CDR3 length: 17 amino acids.

This chain links TRBV5-1 with TRBJ2-7, with D maybe TRBD2 (6 bases). The V gene's germline CDR1 is SGHRS and CDR2 YFSETQ. Trimming cost V 0 bases and J 7 bases, with 14 bases left between them. The CDR3 extends over 14 amino acids. CDR3 sequence reads: CASSLERRVREQYF. DNA of the CDR3: TGCGCCAGCAGCTTGGAGAGGAGGGTGCGGGAGCAGTACTTC.

DNA of the CDR3: TGTGCCAGCAGCGTAGGGGCGGGGGGCTACGAGCAGTACTTC. Its translation: CASSVGAGGYEQYF. The chain combines TRBV9 with TRBJ2-7; TRBD2 matches at 8 bases. This CDR3 contains 14 residues. V gave up 0 bases and J gave up 3 bases; unmatched junction bases: 2. Looked up from germline, CDR1 is SGDLS and CDR2 is YYNGEE.

As to this clone: One end of the junction is discordant with germline, which a read error may explain. The chain employs TRBV7-8 and TRBJ2-3; maybe TRBD1 (5 bases). The CDR3 runs to 14 residues. Germline V gene sequence: CDR1 SGHVS, CDR2 FQNEAQ. The CDR3 DNA is TGTGCCAGCGGCTTGTTCCAGGGAACAGATACGCAGTATTTT. Translation: CASGLFQGTDTQYF.

In this sample, this clone turned up once. The chain joins TRBV5-1 to TRBJ2-5; tentatively, D is TRBD1 (6 bases). This CDR3 spans 15 amino acids. CDR1 is SGHRS, CDR2 YFSETQ, per germline. The V end lost 2 bases, the J end lost 4 bases, and 15 bases lay between the germline ends. The chain's CDR3 is CASSFPTGFGETQYF. The CDR3 bases are TGCGCCAGCAGCTTCCCCACAGGGTTTGGAGAGACCCAGTACTTC.

This clone has only one observation. The V and J genes are TRBV29-1 and TRBJ2-3; D gene ambiguous. CDR1 is SQVTM and CDR2 is ANQGSEA in the germline V gene. The V end lost 1 base, the J end lost 8 bases, and 7 bases lay between the germline ends. CDR3 length: 11 amino acids. CDR3 sequence: CSVEAPGTQYF. CDR3 DNA: TGCAGCGTTGAAGCCCCCGGTACGCAGTATTTT.

The J gene is TRBJ2-3, the V gene TRBV6-1; 7 bases are a match to TRBD2. With V trimmed by 2 bases and J by 3 bases, 2 bases remained unmatched. Germline CDR1 and CDR2: MNHNS and SASEGT. This CDR3 is 14 amino acids long. CDR3 residues: CASSERGGTDTQYF. In nucleotides, the CDR3 is TGTGCCAGCAGTGAACGCGGGGGAACAGATACGCAGTATTTT.

The chain combines TRBV2 with TRBJ1-6; 11 nucleotides match TRBD1. Germline CDR1 reads SNHLY; CDR2 reads FYNNEI. The V gene end was trimmed by 3 bases and the J gene end by 2 bases; junction bases not matched to a gene: 9. The CDR3 runs to 19 residues. The CDR3 region is CASSETWDRGIPYNSPLHF. CDR3 nucleotide sequence: TGTGCCAGCAGTGAGACCTGGGACAGGGGGATACCCTATAATTCACCCCTCCACTTT.

This clone was counted only a few times. This chain links TRBV19 with TRBJ1-5, with 8 bases identical to TRBD1. This CDR3 is built from 14 residues. In germline, CDR1 is LNHDA, CDR2 SQIVND (reference sequence). With 5 bases clipped from V and 3 bases from J, the junction kept 3 bases outside the gene matches. The CDR3 DNA follows: TGTGCCAGTAGTTCAGGGGGCAACAATCAGCCCCAGCATTTT. Its protein is CASSSGGNNQPQHF.